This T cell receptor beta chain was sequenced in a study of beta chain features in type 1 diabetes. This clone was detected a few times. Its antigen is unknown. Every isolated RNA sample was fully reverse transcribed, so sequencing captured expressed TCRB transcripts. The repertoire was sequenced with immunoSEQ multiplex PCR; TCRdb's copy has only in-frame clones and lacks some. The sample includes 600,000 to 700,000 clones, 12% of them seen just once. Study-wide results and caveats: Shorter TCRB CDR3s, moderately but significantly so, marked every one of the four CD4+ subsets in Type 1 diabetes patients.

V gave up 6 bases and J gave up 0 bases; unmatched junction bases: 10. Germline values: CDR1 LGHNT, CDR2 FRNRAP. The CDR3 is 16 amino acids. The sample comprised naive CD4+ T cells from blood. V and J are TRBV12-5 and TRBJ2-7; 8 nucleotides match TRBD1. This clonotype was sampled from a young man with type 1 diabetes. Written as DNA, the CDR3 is TGTGCTAGTGGGGCCTCCGGGACAGGTGCCTCCTACGAGCAGTACTTC. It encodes CASGASGTGASYEQYF.